The 27 T cell receptor beta chains below come from one sample, sequenced in a study of shared clonotypes between healthy human individuals. Data came from immunoSEQ multiplex PCR; TCRdb stores just in-frame clones and leaves some out. The sample has over 700,000 clones, over 55% seen once; the top ten hold under 2%. Material: memory CD4+ T cells sorted from blood. Described subset: CD45RA-negative fraction. The receptors come from a woman younger than 45 in good health.

The gene calls are TRBV7-2 and TRBJ2-5, with 7 bases matching TRBD2. The CDR3 sequence is 16 residues long. Germline lookup yields CDR1 SGHTA and CDR2 FQGNSA. V shed 1 base and J 0 bases; nucleotides not matched to a gene: 5. This CDR3 is CASSLGASGYQETQYF. CDR3 coding DNA: TGTGCCAGCAGCTTAGGGGCTAGCGGATACCAAGAGACCCAGTACTTC.

The rearrangement links TRBV2 to TRBJ1-2, with D uncertain. The CDR3 sequence is 12 residues long. The V gene lost 11 bases and the J gene lost 4 bases, with 14 bases spanning the gap. CDR1 is SNHLY, CDR2 FYNNEI, per germline. CDR3 amino acids: CAGSTDVYGYTF. In nucleotides, the CDR3 is TGTGCCGGCTCGACGGACGTCTATGGCTACACCTTC.

This sequence joins TRBV5-6 and TRBJ1-2, with 8 bases fitting TRBD1. Germline V gene lookup returns CDR1 SGHDT and CDR2 YYEEEE. CDR3 length: 15 amino acids. V was pared by 0 bases and J by 8 bases, with 9 bases of the junction left unmatched. The CDR3 sequence is CASSLARQGAKGYTF. DNA for the CDR3: TGTGCCAGCAGCTTGGCCAGGCAGGGGGCGAAGGGCTACACCTTC.

This rearrangement joins TRBV13 to TRBJ2-1; D is ambiguous. V was shortened by 5 bases and J by 0 bases, with 11 bases between the two germline ends. Germline V gene data show CDR1 as PRHDT and CDR2 as FYEKMQ (reference sequence). CDR3 size: 15 residues. In DNA, the CDR3 is TGTGCCAGCAGCCCCCCTCCCCCCTCCTACAATGAGCAGTTCTTC. This sequence encodes CASSPPPPSYNEQFF.

This sequence joins TRBV13 and TRBJ2-7; TRBD1 agrees at 9 bases. Germline V gene sequence: CDR1 PRHDT, CDR2 FYEKMQ (reference sequence). V shed 5 bases and J 5 bases; nucleotides not matched to a gene: 16. This CDR3 region has 17 residues. In DNA, the CDR3 is TGTGCCAGCAGCCTAAACCCCCGGGACAGGGCGAAAAACGAGCAGTACTTC. The encoded protein is CASSLNPRDRAKNEQYF.

V is TRBV6-4 and J is TRBJ2-1, with D uncertain. There are 15 residues in the CDR3. The V end was cut by 6 bases, the J end by 7 bases, with 19 bases between. Germline V lookup: CDR1 MRHNA, CDR2 SNTAGT. The CDR3 sequence: CASRSRVAPINEQFF. CDR3 in DNA: TGTGCCAGCAGATCCCGGGTTGCGCCGATTAATGAGCAGTTCTTC.

V and J are TRBV5-1 and TRBJ1-5, with a tentative D call TRBD1 (5 bases). The CDR3 extends over 15 amino acids. V was trimmed by 4 bases and J by 4 bases, leaving 15 bases between them. Looked up from germline, CDR1 is SGHRS and CDR2 is YFSETQ. CDR3 protein: CASSPSAGSNQPQHF. The DNA for the CDR3 is TGCGCCAGCAGCCCGTCGGCAGGGAGTAATCAGCCCCAGCATTTT.

The chain's CDR3 is CASSIRQGARETEAFF. The CDR3 region has the DNA TGTGCCAGTAGTATAAGACAGGGGGCAAGGGAAACTGAAGCTTTCTTT. The chain employs TRBV19 and TRBJ1-1, with 10 bases fitting TRBD1. The germline V gene encodes CDR1 LNHDA and CDR2 SQIVND (reference sequence). The ends lost 2 bases at V and 5 bases at J; junction bases unmatched: 8. CDR3 length: 16 amino acids.

This clone was seen only a few times. The J gene is TRBJ1-5, the V gene TRBV2; no firm D call. The germline V and J ends were trimmed by 3 bases and 7 bases, with 13 bases remaining between them. There are 14 residues in the CDR3. Germline loops: CDR1 SNHLY, CDR2 FYNNEI. CDR3 in DNA: TGTGCCAGCAGTGATAGGAGCACGGACCAGCCCCAGCATTTT. It codes for CASSDRSTDQPQHF.

In regard to this clone: In the same sample, other DNA sequences code for this CDR3. CDR3 nucleotides: TGCGCCAGCAGCTTAGGACAGGGGGCTACAGATACGCAGTATTTT. It yields the protein CASSLGQGATDTQYF. The rearrangement links TRBV5-1 to TRBJ2-3; 11 bases fit TRBD1. This CDR3 is 15 amino acids long. Germline CDR1 SGHRS, CDR2 YFSETQ. The V and J ends lost 2 bases and 3 bases, in that order; junction bases with no gene match: 2. The full variable domain, rest sourced from reference TRBV5-1 and TRBJ2-3, is KAGVTQTPRYLIKTRGQQVTLSCSPISGHRSVSWYQQTPGQGLQFLFEYFSETQRNKGNFPGRFSGRQFSNSRSEMNVSTLELGDSALYLCASSLGQGATDTQYFGPGTRLTVL.

In this sample, this clone turned up once. Other DNA sequences of this sample code for an identical CDR3. The chain combines TRBV11-2 with TRBJ2-7, with D possibly being TRBD1 or TRBD2 (5 bases each). V lost 4 bases and J lost 3, with 13 bases in between. CDR3 length equals 14 residues. The V gene's germline CDR1 is SGHAT and CDR2 FQNNGV. DNA of the CDR3: TGTGCCAGCAGCTCCGGGACCGGATACTACGAGCAGTACTTC. It translates to CASSSGTGYYEQYF.

The chain joins TRBV29-1 to TRBJ2-3; 9 bases line up with TRBD2. The CDR3 extends over 14 amino acids. Germline V gives CDR1 SQVTM, CDR2 ANQGSEA. The CDR3, as DNA: TGCACCCTAGCGGGGCGGGAAAGCACAGATACGCAGTATTTT. The encoded protein is CTLAGRESTDTQYF.

The rearrangement links TRBV10-3 to TRBJ2-4; the match to TRBD1 covers 9 bases. After removal of 6 bases from V and 5 bases from J, the junction contained 5 bases not matched to a gene. CDR1 is ENHRY and CDR2 is SYGVKD in the germline V gene. The CDR3 covers 14 residues. The CDR3 loop is CAISQQGAENIQYF. In nucleotides, the CDR3 is TGTGCCATCAGCCAACAGGGGGCGGAAAACATTCAGTACTTC.

This clone was detected only a few times. V is TRBV10-1 and J is TRBJ2-2; the match to TRBD1 covers 8 bases. The J segment lost 2 bases and the V segment lost 4 bases, leaving 3 bases of the junction unmatched. Germline CDR1 and CDR2: WNHNN and SYGVQD (reference sequence). This CDR3 comprises 15 residues. DNA for the CDR3: TGCGCCAGCAGTGCCAGGGGGCTTAACACCGGGGAGCTGTTTTTT. The encoded protein is CASSARGLNTGELFF.

The V and J genes are TRBV5-1 and TRBJ2-1; TRBD2 aligns across 9 bases. CDR1 and CDR2 from the germline V gene are SGHRS and YFSETQ. The CDR3 consists of 15 residues. With 3 bases clipped from V and 4 bases from J, the junction kept 5 bases outside the gene matches. CDR3 region: CASSSGLAPYNEQFF. CDR3 bases: TGCGCCAGCAGCTCCGGACTAGCGCCTTACAATGAGCAGTTCTTC.

The chain uses TRBV7-2 and TRBJ2-2; D ambiguous. V gave up 2 bases and J gave up 6 bases, with 7 bases separating them. Germline CDR1 is SGHTA and CDR2 is FQGNSA. CDR3 length: 13 amino acids. CDR3 region: CASSLIISGELFF. The DNA for the CDR3 is TGTGCCAGCAGCTTAATTATTTCCGGGGAGCTGTTTTTT.

The chain combines TRBV4-1 with TRBJ1-4; 9 bases map to TRBD1. The CDR3 has 17 amino acids. The trim removed 0 bases at V and 3 bases at J, leaving 5 bases unmatched. Germline V lookup: CDR1 MGHRA, CDR2 YSYEKL. CDR3 DNA: TGCGCCAGCAGCCAAGAACAGAGACAGGGGGCTAATGAAAAACTGTTTTTT. This gives the protein CASSQEQRQGANEKLFF.

The chain couples TRBV19 to TRBJ2-3; maybe TRBD1 (6 bases). The CDR3 has 16 residues. V was shortened by 1 base and J by 0 bases, with 11 bases between the two germline ends. CDR1 LNHDA and CDR2 SQIVND come from the germline V gene (reference sequence). CDR3 protein: CASSIGGQVSTDTQYF. CDR3 bases: TGTGCCAGTAGTATAGGGGGGCAAGTTAGCACAGATACGCAGTATTTT.

This clone came up once. The chain links TRBV7-8 to TRBJ2-1; D might be TRBD2 (5 bases). Per germline, CDR1 SGHVS and CDR2 FQNEAQ. Trimming took off 8 bases at V and 4 bases at J, with 18 bases between the two ends. This CDR3 has 15 residues. In nucleotides, the CDR3 is TGTGCCAGCTCCGAGTCCTGGGGAGATTACAATGAGCAGTTCTTC. Translating it yields CASSESWGDYNEQFF.

The chain uses TRBV14 and TRBJ2-7, with D perhaps assigned TRBD1 or TRBD2 (7 bases each). Germline loops: CDR1 SGHDN, CDR2 FVKESK. This CDR3 contains 15 residues. V was trimmed by 3 bases and J by 1 base, leaving 13 bases between them. CDR3 protein: CASSHRGGRSYEQYF. The CDR3 DNA reads as TGTGCCAGCAGCCACAGGGGGGGCAGGTCCTACGAGCAGTACTTC.

The chain has TRBV27 and TRBJ2-1, with 14 bases aligning to TRBD2. Germline V gene sequence: CDR1 MNHEY, CDR2 SMNVEV (reference sequence). This CDR3 region has 13 residues. V shed 8 bases and J 7 bases; nucleotides not matched to a gene: 1. CDR3 region: CASWTSGRNEQFF. For the CDR3, the DNA is TGTGCCAGCTGGACTAGCGGGAGGAATGAGCAGTTCTTC.

The chain joins TRBV6-6 to TRBJ2-5, with D possibly matching TRBD2 (6 bases). V dropped 2 bases and J dropped 5 bases, with 15 bases sitting between them. Germline V gene lookup returns CDR1 MNHNY and CDR2 SVGAGI (reference sequence). The CDR3 length is 15 residues. The CDR3 reads CASSYIGLGRETQYF. DNA for the CDR3: TGTGCCAGCAGTTACATAGGGCTAGGGAGGGAGACCCAGTACTTC.

The rearrangement uses TRBV2 and TRBJ1-2; 7 bases agree with TRBD1. V shed 7 bases, J shed 4 bases, and the junction held 12 bases outside the gene matches. Germline CDR1 is SNHLY and CDR2 is FYNNEI. The CDR3 runs 15 residues. The CDR3 here is CASNTGVGGTYGYTF. CDR3 bases: TGTGCCAGCAACACAGGGGTAGGAGGAACCTATGGCTACACCTTC. Drawing the rest from reference TRBV2 and TRBJ1-2, the complete variable domain is EPEVTQTPSHQVTQMGQEVILRCVPISNHLYFYWYRQILGQKVEFLVSFYNNEISEKSEIFDDQFSVERPDGSNFTLKIRSTKLEDSAMYFCASNTGVGGTYGYTFGSGTRLTVV.

V gene TRBV28 combines with J gene TRBJ2-4, with TRBD1 matching over 9 bases. The CDR3 extends over 14 amino acids. Per the germline V gene, CDR1 is MDHEN and CDR2 is SYDVKM. V was pared by 6 bases and J by 8 bases, with 8 bases of the junction left unmatched. This CDR3 is CASRKQGAFDIQYF. CDR3 nucleotides: TGTGCCAGCAGGAAACAGGGGGCATTTGACATTCAGTACTTC.

The genes are TRBV5-6 and TRBJ1-1; D is unclear. This CDR3 contains 13 residues. The germline CDR1 and CDR2 sequences are SGHDT and YYEEEE. Trimming cost V 0 bases and J 11 bases, with 14 bases left between them. The CDR3 loop reads CASSLAGVSGAFF. The CDR3 nucleotides read TGTGCCAGCAGCTTGGCCGGGGTAAGTGGGGCTTTCTTT.

The chain recombines TRBV19 with TRBJ2-1; 12 nucleotides agree with TRBD2. The CDR3 consists of 16 residues. Per the germline V gene, CDR1 is LNHDA and CDR2 is SQIVND (reference sequence). After removal of 4 bases from V and 8 bases from J, the junction contained 9 bases not matched to a gene. The DNA of the CDR3 is TGTGCCAGTAGTAAACTGACTAGCGGGAGAGGTCATGAGCAGTTCTTC. Translated: CASSKLTSGRGHEQFF.

The chain is built from TRBV11-2 and TRBJ2-1; D is perhaps TRBD2 (6 bases). Germline V gene lookup returns CDR1 SGHAT and CDR2 FQNNGV. With 1 base removed from V and 7 bases from J, the gap between germline ends came to 8 bases. CDR3 length: 13 residues. The CDR3 DNA reads as TGTGCCAGCAGCTTAGGTGGGAGGAATGAGCAGTTCTTC. As protein: CASSLGGRNEQFF.